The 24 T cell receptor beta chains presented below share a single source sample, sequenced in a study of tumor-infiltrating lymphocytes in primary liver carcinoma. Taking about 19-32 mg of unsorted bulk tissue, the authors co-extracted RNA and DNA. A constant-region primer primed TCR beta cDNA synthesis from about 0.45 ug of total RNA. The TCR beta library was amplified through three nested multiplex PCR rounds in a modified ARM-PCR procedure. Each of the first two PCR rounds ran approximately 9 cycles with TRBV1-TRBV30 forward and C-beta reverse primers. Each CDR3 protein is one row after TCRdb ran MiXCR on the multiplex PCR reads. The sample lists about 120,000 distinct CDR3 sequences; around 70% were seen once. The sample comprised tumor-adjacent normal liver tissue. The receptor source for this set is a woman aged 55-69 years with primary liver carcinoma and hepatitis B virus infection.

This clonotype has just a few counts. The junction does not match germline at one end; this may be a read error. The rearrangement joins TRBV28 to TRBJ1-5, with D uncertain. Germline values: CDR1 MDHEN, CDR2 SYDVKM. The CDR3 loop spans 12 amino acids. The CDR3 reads CAGSLLRQPQHF. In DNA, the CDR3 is TGTGCCGGCAGTTTATTAAGGCAGCCCCAGCATTTT.

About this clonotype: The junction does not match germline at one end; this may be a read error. The CDR3 bases are TGTGCCAGCAGCCGGAGGGGAGTATACGATGAACAGTTCTTC. Protein product: CASSRRGVYDEQFF. The chain is built from TRBV11-2 and TRBJ2-1; maybe TRBD2 (6 bases). The CDR3 sequence is 14 residues long. CDR1 and CDR2 (germline): SGHAT, FQNNGV.

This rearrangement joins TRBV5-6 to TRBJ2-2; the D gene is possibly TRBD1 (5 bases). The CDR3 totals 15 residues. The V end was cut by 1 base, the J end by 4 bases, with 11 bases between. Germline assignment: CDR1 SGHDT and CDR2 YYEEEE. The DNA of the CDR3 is TGTGCCAGCAGCTTGACAAGGGGCAGCACCGGGGAGCTGTTTTTT. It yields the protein CASSLTRGSTGELFF.

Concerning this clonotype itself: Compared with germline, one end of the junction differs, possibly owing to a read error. The chain's CDR3 is CVSSEMGRGKTEAFF. The CDR3 nucleotides are TGTGTCAGCAGCGAAATGGGCAGGGGTAAAACTGAAGCTTTCTTT. The genes are TRBV2 and TRBJ1-1, with D perhaps TRBD1 (6 bases). Germline V gives CDR1 SNHLY, CDR2 FYNNEI. This CDR3 spans 15 amino acids.

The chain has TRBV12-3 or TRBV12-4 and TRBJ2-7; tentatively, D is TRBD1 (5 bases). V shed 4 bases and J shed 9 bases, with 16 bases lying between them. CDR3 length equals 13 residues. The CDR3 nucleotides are TGTGCCAGCAGTTCGTCAGGGAACAGAGGGCAGTACTTC. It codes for CASSSSGNRGQYF.

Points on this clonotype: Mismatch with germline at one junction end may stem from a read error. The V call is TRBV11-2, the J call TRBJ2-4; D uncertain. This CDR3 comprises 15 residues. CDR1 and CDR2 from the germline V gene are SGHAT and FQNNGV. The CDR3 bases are TGTGCCAGGAGCTTAGAAGGATTGGCCAAAAACATTCAATACTTC. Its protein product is CARSLEGLAKNIQYF.

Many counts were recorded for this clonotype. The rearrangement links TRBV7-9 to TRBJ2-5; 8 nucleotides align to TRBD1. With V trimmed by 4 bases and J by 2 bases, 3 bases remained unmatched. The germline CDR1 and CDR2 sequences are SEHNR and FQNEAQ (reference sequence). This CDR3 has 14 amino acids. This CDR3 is CASSWTGPQETQYF. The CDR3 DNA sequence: TGTGCCAGCAGCTGGACAGGGCCTCAAGAGACCCAGTACTTC.

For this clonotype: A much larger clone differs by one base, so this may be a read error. Written as DNA, the CDR3 is TGCAGCGTCGTGGGGTGGGATGGCCGAACGTTCTTC. This encodes CSVVGWDGRTFF. The V and J genes are TRBV29-1 and TRBJ2-1; D is unclear. The length of the CDR3 is 12 residues. Per the germline V gene, CDR1 is SQVTM and CDR2 is ANQGSEA. The ends were cut back, 6 bases at V and 15 bases at J, with 21 bases in the middle.

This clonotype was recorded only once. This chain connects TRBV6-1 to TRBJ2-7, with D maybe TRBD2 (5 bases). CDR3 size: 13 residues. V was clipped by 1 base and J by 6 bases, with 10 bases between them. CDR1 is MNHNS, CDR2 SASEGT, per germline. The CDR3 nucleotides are TGTGCCAGCAGTGAAGGAAGACTATTCGAGCAGTACTTC. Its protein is CASSEGRLFEQYF.

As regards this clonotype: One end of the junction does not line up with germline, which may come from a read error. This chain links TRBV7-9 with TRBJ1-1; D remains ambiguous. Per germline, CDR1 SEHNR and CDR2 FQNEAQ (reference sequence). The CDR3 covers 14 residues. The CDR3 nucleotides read TGTGCCAGCAGCTTAGTTGGGGATAACACTGGAGCTTTCTTT. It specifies CASSLVGDNTGAFF.

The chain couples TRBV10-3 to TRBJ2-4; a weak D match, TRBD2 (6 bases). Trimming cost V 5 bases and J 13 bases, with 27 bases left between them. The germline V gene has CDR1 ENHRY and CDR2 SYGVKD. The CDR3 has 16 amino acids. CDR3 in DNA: TGTGCCATCAGTAATACGACTAGTGAGGCGCGCGGCATACAGTACTTC. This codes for CAISNTTSEARGIQYF.

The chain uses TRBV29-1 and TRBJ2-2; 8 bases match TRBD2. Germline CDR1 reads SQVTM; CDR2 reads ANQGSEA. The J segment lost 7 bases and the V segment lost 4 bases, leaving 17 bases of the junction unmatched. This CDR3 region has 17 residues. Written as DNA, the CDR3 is TGCAGCGTTGGTGTGCTTACTAGCGGAAGGGCCGGCGGGGAGCTGTTTTTT. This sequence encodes CSVGVLTSGRAGGELFF.

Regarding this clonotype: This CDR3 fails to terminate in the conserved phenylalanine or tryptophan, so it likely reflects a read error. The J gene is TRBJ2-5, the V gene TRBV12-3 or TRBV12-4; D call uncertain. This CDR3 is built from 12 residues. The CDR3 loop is CASSRLMKTQYS. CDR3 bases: TGTGCCAGCAGTAGGCTCATGAAGACTCAGTACTCC.

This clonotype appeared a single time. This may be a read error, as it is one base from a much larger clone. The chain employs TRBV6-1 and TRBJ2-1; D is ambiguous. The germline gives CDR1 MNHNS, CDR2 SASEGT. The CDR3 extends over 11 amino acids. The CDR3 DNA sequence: TGTGCCAGCAGTGGCAACAATGAGAAGTTCTTC. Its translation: CASSGNNEKFF.

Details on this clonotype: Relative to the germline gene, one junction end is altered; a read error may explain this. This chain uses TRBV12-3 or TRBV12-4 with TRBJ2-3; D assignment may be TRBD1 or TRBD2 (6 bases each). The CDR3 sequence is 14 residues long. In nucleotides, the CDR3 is TGTGCCAACTCCCGAGGGGGGACGGCAGATACGCACTATTTT. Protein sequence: CANSRGGTADTHYF.

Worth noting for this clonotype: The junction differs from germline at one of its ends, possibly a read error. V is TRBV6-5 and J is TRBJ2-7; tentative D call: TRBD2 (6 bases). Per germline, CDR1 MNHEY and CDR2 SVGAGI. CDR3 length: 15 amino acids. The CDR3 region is CAGSYSVLAPYEQYF. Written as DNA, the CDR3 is TGTGCCGGCAGTTACTCTGTACTAGCCCCATACGAGCAGTACTTC.

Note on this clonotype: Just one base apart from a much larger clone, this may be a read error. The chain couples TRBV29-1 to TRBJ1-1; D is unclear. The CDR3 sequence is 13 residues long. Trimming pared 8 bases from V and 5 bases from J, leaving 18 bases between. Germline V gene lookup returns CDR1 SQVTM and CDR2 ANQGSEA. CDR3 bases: TGCAGCTTTCAACGTGATGTGTGGACTGAAGCTTTCTTT. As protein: CSFQRDVWTEAFF.

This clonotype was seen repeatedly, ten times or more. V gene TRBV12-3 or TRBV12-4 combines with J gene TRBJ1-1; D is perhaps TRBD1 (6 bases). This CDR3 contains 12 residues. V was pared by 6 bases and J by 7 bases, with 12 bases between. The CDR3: CASSLGHIEAFF. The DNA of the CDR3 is TGTGCCAGCAGCCTGGGACACATTGAAGCTTTCTTT.

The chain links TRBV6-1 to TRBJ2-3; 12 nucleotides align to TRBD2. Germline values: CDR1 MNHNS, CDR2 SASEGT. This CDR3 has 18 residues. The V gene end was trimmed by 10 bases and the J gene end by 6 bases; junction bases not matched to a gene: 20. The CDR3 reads CATGKETSGRGVTDTQYF. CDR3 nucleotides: TGTGCCACCGGGAAGGAGACTAGCGGGAGAGGTGTCACTGATACGCAGTATTTT.

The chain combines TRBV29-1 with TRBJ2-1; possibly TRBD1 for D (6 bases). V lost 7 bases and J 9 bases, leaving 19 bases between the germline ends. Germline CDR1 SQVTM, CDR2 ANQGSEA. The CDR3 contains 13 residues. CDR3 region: CSGTGSSYFEQFF. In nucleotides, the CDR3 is TGCAGCGGTACAGGGAGCTCCTACTTTGAGCAGTTCTTC.

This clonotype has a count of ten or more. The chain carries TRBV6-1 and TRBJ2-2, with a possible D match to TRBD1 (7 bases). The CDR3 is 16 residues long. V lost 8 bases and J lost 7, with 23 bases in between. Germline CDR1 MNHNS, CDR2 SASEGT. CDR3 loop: CASSPDVGGGNGELFF. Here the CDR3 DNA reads TGTGCCAGCTCCCCCGACGTAGGGGGCGGGAACGGGGAGCTGTTTTTT.

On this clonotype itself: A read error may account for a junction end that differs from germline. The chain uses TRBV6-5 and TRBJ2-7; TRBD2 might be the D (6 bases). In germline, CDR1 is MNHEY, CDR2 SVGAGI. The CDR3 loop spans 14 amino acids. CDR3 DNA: TGTCCCAGCAGTTACTCGATGAAGCGCGGGGAGGAGTACTTC. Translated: CPSSYSMKRGEEYF.

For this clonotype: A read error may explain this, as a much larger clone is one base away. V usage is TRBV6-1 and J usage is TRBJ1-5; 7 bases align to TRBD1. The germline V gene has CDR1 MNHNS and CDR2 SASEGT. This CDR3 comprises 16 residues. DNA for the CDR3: TGTGCCAGCAGGCCATCAGGGCAGGGGGGCAATCTGCCCCAGCATTTT. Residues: CASRPSGQGGNLPQHF.

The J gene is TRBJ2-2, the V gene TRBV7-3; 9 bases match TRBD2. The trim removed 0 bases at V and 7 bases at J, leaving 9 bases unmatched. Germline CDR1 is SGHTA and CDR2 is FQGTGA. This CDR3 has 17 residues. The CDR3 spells CASSLTPGGRADGELFF. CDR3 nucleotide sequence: TGTGCCAGCAGCTTAACCCCCGGCGGGAGGGCCGACGGGGAGCTGTTTTTT.